This T cell receptor (beta chain) was captured in a study of neoadjuvant anti-PD-1 for oral cavity cancer listed by TCRdb under 2021. For the study in its entirety: Three to four biweekly doses of nivolumab at 3 mg/kg were mostly administered to patients before curative-intent surgical resection. Patients without progression received a fourth nivolumab dose around day 43 and underwent definitive surgical resection on days 50-56. Under RECIST 1.1, patients with complete response, partial response or stable disease were classed as responders, and patients with progression were classed as non-responders. A 33% response rate was observed in the parent correlative cohort, in which about 12 patients were included. Paper-wide results and their limitations: A higher pretreatment blood Treg/Th17 ratio correlated with both higher pretreatment blood TCRbeta clonality and lower post-treatment tumor TCRbeta clonality. Greater tumor shrinkage was correlated with larger post-treatment sizes of preexisting intratumoral clones, suggesting that expansion of preexisting clones contributed to response. Only a few patients per response group were included in the TCR analyses, and larger cohorts for validation were called for by the authors.

Survey sequencing of tumors used two replicates per sample, and the tumor libraries mostly started from approximately 4.8 ug of input genomic DNA. TCRbeta libraries were prepared with the immunoSEQ hsTCRbeta kit according to the manufacturer's instructions. The finished libraries were brought together in one pool at approximately 3.1 nM, which was then read using an Illumina NovaSeq 6000 S4 flow cell. In the authors' own workflow: Raw data preprocessing and quality control were performed with the immunoSEQ Analyzer. The analysis was limited to productive rearrangements, and each clonotype was defined by a unique CDR3 amino acid sequence. Repertoire clonality was estimated as the Gini-Simpson index, which was computed with the R package tcR. Student's t test was used to compare Gini indices, and Pearson correlation was used to assess associations with tumor size change. Imported from immuneACCESS, the table was reduced by TCRdb to in-frame sequences with V and J called. These copies leave out some clones; in studies compared against another copy, an unresolved V gene accounts for under half, and the cause of the remainder is not known. V, J and clone size are taken as reported in that table, and D and trimming were inferred from the DNA itself. This sample gives some 40,000 clones in total; 30% to 40% of them show up just once. The top ten clones comprise 16% of the sample.

What this sample's time point label stands for: after neoadjuvant nivolumab, at surgical resection. Patients were newly diagnosed with stage II-IVA oral cavity squamous cell carcinoma and had received no prior systemic or radiation treatment. The cohort was composed of patients with HPV-negative, locally advanced oral cavity squamous cell carcinoma. Samples came from a longitudinal correlative study of a single-arm phase II trial of neoadjuvant nivolumab in oral cavity squamous cell carcinoma. Subject-matched pre- and post-treatment PBMCs and tumors from three responders and three non-responders were subjected to genomic DNA-based TCRbeta sequencing. For tumor tissue, genomic DNA extraction relied on the Maxwell RSC DNA from Tissue kit. Turning to this clone: Its antigen is unknown. No much larger clone is present one base from it, and per-base qualities are unavailable.

Between the V and J ends, shortened by 7 bases and 2 bases respectively, the junction contains 19 bases. Based on the germline V gene, the CDR1 and CDR2 sequences are SGDLS and YYNGEE. Including the terminal cysteine and phenylalanine, the CDR3 comprises 16 residues. Here the CDR3 DNA is all that survives: 48 bases in frame from base 1. Rearrangement joined TRBV9 to TRBJ2-1; no D gene is confidently identified. This receptor was obtained from a person aged 40 to 85 with oral cavity squamous cell carcinoma. Sample: tumor tissue, taken after nivolumab (anti-PD-1) treatment. The DNA sequence follows: TGTGCCAGCTCCCCTTCAACACCCCTCACCTACAATGAGCAGTTCTTC. Its coded protein is CASSPSTPLTYNEQFF.